This T cell receptor (beta chain) was sequenced in a study of blood T cell repertoires in COVID-19. Study information: COVID-19 samples collected from the United States, Italy and Spain covered acute and convalescent phases. T cells, B-cell-depleted T cells, or PBMCs provided the cDNA or gDNA that served as material.

The CDR3 has 16 amino acids. The V and J ends lost 5 bases and 4 bases, in that order; junction bases with no gene match: 7. The V gene's germline CDR1 is KGHSH and CDR2 LQKENI. Original handling: Scientists estimated how many nucleated cells there were by amplifying reference gene primers. The method was immunoSEQ multiplex PCR; TCRdb's version includes in-frame clones alone and lacks a portion of them. V, J and clone size reflect that table, while D and trimming were determined from the DNA. The data hold tens of thousands of clones, with around 90% observed a single time. Sample: peripheral blood. This sequence was found in a man in his sixties with acute or convalescent COVID-19. The chain couples TRBV18 to TRBJ1-4; 10 bases line up with TRBD1. CDR3 amino acids: CASSRGQGPINEKLFF. The DNA of the CDR3 is TGTGCCAGCTCAAGGGGACAGGGGCCCATTAATGAAAAACTGTTTTTT. Complete variable domain (other parts from reference TRBV18 and TRBJ1-4): NAGVMQNPRHLVRRRGQEARLRCSPMKGHSHVYWYRQLPEEGLKFMVYLQKENIIDESGMPKERFSAEFPKEGPSILRIQQVVRGDSAAYFCASSRGQGPINEKLFFGSGTQLSVL.